These 18 T cell receptor beta chains share one sample of origin, sequenced in a study of neurological immune-mediated disorders (dated by TCRdb to about 2019). The library was obtained by 5' RACE. The sequencer listed for this sample is Illumina HiSeq 2500. Through fastp at Q25 and MiXCR, TCRdb rebuilt clones from the public reads, retaining in-frame beta chains. Entries are consolidated by CDR3 protein sequence, retaining the most common genes and DNA. This sample comprises tens of thousands of distinct CDR3 sequences, about 6.2% of them detected only once. The biggest ten clones account for 40% to 45% of the sample. The material sequenced was CD8+ T cells from blood. The receptors were gathered from a man aged 18 to 29 in good health.

In its sample, this clonotype was seen many times. The gene calls are TRBV14 and TRBJ2-2, with D hard to call. Trimming pared 0 bases from V and 1 base from J, leaving 9 bases between. The CDR3 has 16 residues. Looked up from germline, CDR1 is SGHDN and CDR2 is FVKESK. This CDR3 is CASSQEVGRNTGELFF. The CDR3 DNA is TGTGCCAGCAGCCAAGAGGTGGGAAGGAACACCGGGGAGCTGTTTTTT.

This clonotype was seen many times. CDR3 loop: CASSQDTNQPQHF. CDR3 coding DNA: TGCGCCAGCAGCCAAGATACGAATCAGCCCCAGCATTTT. This sequence joins TRBV4-3 and TRBJ1-5; D ambiguous. The CDR3 spans 13 residues. The germline CDR1 and CDR2 sequences are LGHNA and YSLEER. Trimming removed 0 bases from V and 4 bases from J, with 4 bases in between.

This clonotype has at least ten counts. This rearrangement joins TRBV7-9 to TRBJ2-1; possible D gene TRBD1, 6 bases. CDR3 length equals 15 residues. Trimming left V 3 bases short and J 0 bases short, with 9 bases between. Germline V lookup: CDR1 SEHNR, CDR2 FQNEAQ (reference sequence). The CDR3 spells CASSFPGASYNEQFF. CDR3 DNA: TGTGCCAGCAGCTTCCCAGGGGCCTCCTACAATGAGCAGTTCTTC.

The V gene is TRBV19, the J gene TRBJ2-7; 7 bases agree with TRBD1. J was trimmed by 2 bases and V by 5 bases; bases with no gene match: 6. The CDR3 extends over 14 amino acids. CDR1 and CDR2 from the germline V gene are LNHDA and SQIVND (reference sequence). The CDR3, as DNA: TGTGCCAGTAGTGTATTGACAGGGCCCTACGAGCAGTACTTC. Encoded protein: CASSVLTGPYEQYF.

This clonotype was seen at least ten times. V and J are TRBV29-1 and TRBJ1-2, with D possibly being TRBD1 (5 bases). Germline V lookup: CDR1 SQVTM, CDR2 ANQGSEA. Trimming cost V 0 bases and J 8 bases, with 25 bases left between them. CDR3 length: 17 amino acids. The chain's CDR3 is CSVEDLYGIGGLSGYTF. The CDR3 coding sequence is TGCAGCGTTGAAGATCTATATGGGATTGGGGGTCTGTCGGGCTACACCTTC. The full variable domain, completed using reference TRBV29-1 and TRBJ1-2, is SAVISQKPSRDICQRGTSLTIQCQVDSQVTMMFWYRQQPGQSLTLIATANQGSEATYESGFVIDKFPISRPNLTFSTLTVSNMSPEDSSIYLCSVEDLYGIGGLSGYTFGSGTRLTVV.

This clonotype came up many times. The chain combines TRBV7-9 with TRBJ1-1, with TRBD1 as a possible D gene (6 bases). Between the trimmed V and J ends, which lost 2 bases and 4 bases, there was a span of 23 bases. The CDR3 is made up of 18 amino acids. Germline V gene sequence: CDR1 SEHNR, CDR2 FQNEAQ (reference sequence). In DNA form, the CDR3 reads TGTGCCAGCAGCTTAATTAGTTGGGTGGAACAGGGCATCACTGAAGCTTTCTTT. Its protein is CASSLISWVEQGITEAFF.

This clonotype was seen at least ten times. V and J are TRBV7-9 and TRBJ1-1; no reliable D call. CDR1 and CDR2 from the germline V gene are SEHNR and FQNEAQ (reference sequence). This CDR3 contains 14 residues. The germline V and J ends were trimmed by 2 bases and 0 bases, with 7 bases remaining between them. The chain's CDR3 is CASSLLAVNTEAFF. In DNA form, the CDR3 reads TGTGCCAGCAGCTTACTTGCGGTGAACACTGAAGCTTTCTTT.

Ten or more counts support this clonotype. V usage is TRBV5-4 and J usage is TRBJ2-5; 12 nucleotides agree with TRBD1. CDR3 length: 15 residues. Trimming took 4 bases from V and 5 from J; bases not matched to a gene: 6. Germline V gene sequence: CDR1 SGHNT, CDR2 YYREEE (reference sequence). The DNA for the CDR3 is TGTGCCAGCAGCCCCGGGACAGGGGGCGAGGAGACCCAGTACTTC. Translated: CASSPGTGGEETQYF.

The chain has TRBV5-1 and TRBJ2-1, with TRBD2 as a possible D gene (7 bases). Germline lookup yields CDR1 SGHRS and CDR2 YFSETQ. V lost 0 bases, J lost 9 bases, and 25 bases lay in between. The length of the CDR3 is 18 residues. CDR3 protein: CASSLDGVGCGGLSEQFF. The CDR3 DNA follows: TGCGCCAGCAGCTTGGACGGGGTCGGGTGCGGGGGCTTGAGTGAGCAGTTCTTC.

This clonotype was picked up many times. The rearrangement links TRBV30 to TRBJ2-1, with a tentative D call TRBD2 (5 bases). Deletions cut 1 base from V and 0 bases from J, with 10 bases between. Germline CDR1 reads GTSNPN; CDR2 reads SVGIG (reference sequence). The CDR3 consists of 15 residues. In nucleotides, the CDR3 is TGTGCCTGGAGTGCGGGATCCCTCTCCTACAATGAGCAGTTCTTC. Translation gives CAWSAGSLSYNEQFF.

There are many counts of this clonotype. The J gene is TRBJ2-3, the V gene TRBV11-2; 8 nucleotides match TRBD2. Germline loops: CDR1 SGHAT, CDR2 FQNNGV. The CDR3 runs 12 residues. Germline trimming cut 2 bases from V and 14 bases from J; bases unmatched to any gene: 6. This chain's CDR3 is CASSLIGGARYF. The CDR3 DNA sequence: TGTGCCAGCAGCTTAATCGGGGGGGCGAGGTATTTT.

This clonotype was recorded many times. The chain has TRBV5-1 and TRBJ2-2; no clear D. The germline CDR1 and CDR2 sequences are SGHRS and YFSETQ. V was pared by 0 bases and J by 10 bases, with 13 bases between. The CDR3 consists of 14 residues. The CDR3 region has the DNA TGCGCCAGCAGCTTGGGACGGAATAACGAGGAGCTGTTTTTT. It is translated as CASSLGRNNEELFF. The whole variable domain, remainder taken from reference TRBV5-1 and TRBJ2-2, is KAGVTQTPRYLIKTRGQQVTLSCSPISGHRSVSWYQQTPGQGLQFLFEYFSETQRNKGNFPGRFSGRQFSNSRSEMNVSTLELGDSALYLCASSLGRNNEELFFGEGSRLTVL.

This clonotype was recorded a few times. The V gene is TRBV7-2, the J gene TRBJ1-4; 7 bases match TRBD1. V shed 1 base, J shed 6 bases, and the junction held 5 bases outside the gene matches. CDR1 and CDR2 (germline): SGHTA, FQGNSA. The CDR3 is 15 residues long. The CDR3 loop reads CASSLGSRGDEKLFF. CDR3 bases: TGTGCCAGCAGCTTAGGGTCCAGGGGGGATGAAAAACTGTTTTTT.

About this clonotype: The DNA is left out, because the CDR3 cannot be placed on it with certainty; the CDR3 is given as TCRdb lists it. The J gene is TRBJ2-7, the V gene TRBV5-1; TRBD1, the table's D call, was not compared with the DNA. The CDR3 spans 19 residues, counting both ends. The germline V gene encodes CDR1 SGHRS and CDR2 YFSETQ. CDR3 loop: CASSFYICSARDREYEQYF.

The chain carries TRBV5-4 and TRBJ2-4; 8 nucleotides agree with TRBD2. Germline loops: CDR1 SGHNT, CDR2 YYREEE (reference sequence). The CDR3 has 14 residues. The V segment lost 3 bases and the J segment 9 bases; nucleotides outside the gene matches: 8. The CDR3 DNA reads TGTGCCAGCAGCTCTCAGCCTGCGGGGGGCATTCAGTACTTC. Protein product: CASSSQPAGGIQYF.

This clonotype was recorded at least ten times. The chain has TRBV5-1 and TRBJ1-1; 9 bases map to TRBD1. The CDR3 consists of 15 residues. Trimming cost V 2 bases and J 5 bases; bases outside gene matches: 7. The germline V gene encodes CDR1 SGHRS and CDR2 YFSETQ. The CDR3 DNA follows: TGCGCCAGCAGCTTAGGGGGACAGGGATGGACTGAAGCTTTCTTT. Protein: CASSLGGQGWTEAFF.

This clonotype was counted ten times or more. The rearrangement links TRBV9 to TRBJ2-5; the D gene is possibly TRBD2 (5 bases). The CDR3 totals 13 residues. Trimming took off 4 bases at V and 5 bases at J, with 12 bases between the two ends. Germline loops: CDR1 SGDLS, CDR2 YYNGEE. The CDR3 region is CASSPRPGETQYF. The DNA for the CDR3 is TGTGCCAGCAGCCCGCGCCCGGGGGAGACCCAGTACTTC.

This clonotype was detected ten times or more. V and J are TRBV2 and TRBJ2-2, with D uncertain. Trimming took 6 bases from V and 1 from J, leaving 9 bases between them. Germline CDR1 and CDR2: SNHLY and FYNNEI. This CDR3 contains 14 residues. The CDR3 here is CASRPFGNTGELFF. The CDR3 nucleotides are TGTGCCAGCAGACCTTTCGGGAACACCGGGGAGCTGTTTTTT.